The 9 T cell receptor beta chains reported below all come from one sample, sequenced in a study of regulatory T cells in long-lasting Graves disease. Sample time point: persistent/refractory GD, antithyroid drugs over 5 years with positive TRAb. Following extraction of RNA from PBMCs, that RNA was used to make the TCR library. Combining iRepertoire HTBI primers with Arm-PCR of CDR3 regions, the authors built TCR beta libraries. Each CDR3 protein gets one entry after TCRdb re-called the multiplex PCR reads with MiXCR. In the table there are roughly 490,000 distinct CDR3 sequences, about 20% of which are singletons. Sequenced material: peripheral blood mononuclear cells (PBMCs), taken when the disease was refractory, from a patient treated with antithyroid drugs. These receptors came from a female donor with Graves disease.

The rearrangement joins TRBV5-1 to TRBJ2-7, with 8 nucleotides matching TRBD2. Germline CDR1 reads SGHRS; CDR2 reads YFSETQ. The CDR3 extends over 13 amino acids. Germline trimming cut 7 bases from V and 3 bases from J; bases unmatched to any gene: 6. The CDR3 sequence is CASHREGLYEQYF. The CDR3 DNA is TGCGCCAGCCACCGGGAGGGCCTCTACGAGCAGTACTTC.

This clonotype occurred many times. J is TRBJ2-5 and V is TRBV19; TRBD2 matches at 15 bases. The CDR3 is 17 amino acids. V gave up 4 bases and J gave up 6 bases; unmatched junction bases: 9. CDR1 LNHDA and CDR2 SQIVND come from the germline V gene (reference sequence). CDR3 protein: CASSRGTSGGRWKTQYF. The DNA of the CDR3 is TGTGCCAGTAGTAGAGGGACTAGCGGGGGGAGGTGGAAGACCCAGTACTTC.

This clonotype was detected many times. The chain links TRBV6-1 to TRBJ1-1, with TRBD1 as a possible D gene (6 bases). The CDR3 contains 13 residues. The germline CDR1 and CDR2 sequences are MNHNS and SASEGT. V lost 2 bases and J 8 bases, leaving 12 bases between the germline ends. CDR3 residues: CASSEFRTAEAFF. DNA of the CDR3: TGTGCCAGCAGTGAATTTCGGACAGCCGAAGCTTTCTTT.

The genes are TRBV12-3 or TRBV12-4 and TRBJ1-2; TRBD1 aligns across 11 bases. V lost 6 bases and J lost 3; bases outside the gene matches: 9. The CDR3 runs 16 residues. The DNA of the CDR3 is TGTGCCAGCAGCCACCACCGGGGACAGGGGGACTATGGCTACACCTTC. As protein: CASSHHRGQGDYGYTF.

This clonotype was detected a few times. The chain employs TRBV18 and TRBJ1-2; 8 bases are a match to TRBD1. Germline trimming cut 3 bases from V and 8 bases from J; bases unmatched to any gene: 5. Germline values: CDR1 KGHSH, CDR2 LQKENI. The CDR3 loop spans 13 amino acids. The CDR3: CASSPQGASGYTF. The CDR3 nucleotides are TGTGCCAGCTCACCTCAGGGGGCGAGCGGCTACACCTTC. The entire variable domain, with the rest obtained from reference TRBV18 and TRBJ1-2, is as follows: NAGVMQNPRHLVRRRGQEARLRCSPMKGHSHVYWYRQLPEEGLKFMVYLQKENIIDESGMPKERFSAEFPKEGPSILRIQQVVRGDSAAYFCASSPQGASGYTFGSGTRLTVV.

There are many counts of this clonotype. This chain uses TRBV12-3 or TRBV12-4 with TRBJ1-1; TRBD1 matches 8 bases. This CDR3 has 18 residues. The V and J ends lost 6 bases and 0 bases, in that order; junction bases with no gene match: 15. Here the CDR3 DNA reads TGTGCCAGCAGCTTTGGGAGACAGGGGATTTTAATGAACACTGAAGCTTTCTTT. Its protein is CASSFGRQGILMNTEAFF.

This chain links TRBV12-3 or TRBV12-4 with TRBJ1-3; no firm D call. V gave up 3 bases and J gave up 2 bases, with 14 bases separating them. The CDR3 spans 16 residues. In DNA form, the CDR3 reads TGTGCCAGCAGTTTGGGCCCAAGGCTCACTGGAAACACCATATATTTT. Protein: CASSLGPRLTGNTIYF.

This chain links TRBV14 with TRBJ1-5; no clear D. The CDR3 runs to 15 residues. Per the germline V gene, CDR1 is SGHDN and CDR2 is FVKESK. V gave up 2 bases and J gave up 4 bases, with 12 bases separating them. CDR3 sequence (DNA): TGTGCCAGCAGCCAAAAAGCGGCCGGGAATCAGCCCCAGCATTTT. Translating it yields CASSQKAAGNQPQHF.

Here the CDR3 reads CASSPLVGDSEQYF. In nucleotides, the CDR3 is TGTGCCAGCAGCCCTCTAGTTGGGGACTCCGAGCAGTACTTC. The rearrangement uses TRBV3-1 and TRBJ2-7; D is possibly TRBD2 (6 bases). Trimming left V 4 bases short and J 6 bases short, with 16 bases between. There are 14 residues in the CDR3. Germline CDR1 is LGHDT and CDR2 is YNNKEL (reference sequence).